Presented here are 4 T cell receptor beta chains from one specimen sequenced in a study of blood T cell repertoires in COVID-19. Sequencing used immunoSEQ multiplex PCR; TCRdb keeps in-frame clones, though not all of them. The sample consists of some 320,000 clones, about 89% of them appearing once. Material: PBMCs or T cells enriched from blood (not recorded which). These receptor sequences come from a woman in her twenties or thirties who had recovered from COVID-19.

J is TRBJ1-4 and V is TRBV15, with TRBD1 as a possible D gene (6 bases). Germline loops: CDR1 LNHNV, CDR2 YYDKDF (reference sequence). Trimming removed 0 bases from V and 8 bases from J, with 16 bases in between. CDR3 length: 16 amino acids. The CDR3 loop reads CATSRERQGLREKLFF. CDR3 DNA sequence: TGTGCCACCAGCAGAGAGCGGCAGGGGTTACGGGAAAAACTGTTTTTT.

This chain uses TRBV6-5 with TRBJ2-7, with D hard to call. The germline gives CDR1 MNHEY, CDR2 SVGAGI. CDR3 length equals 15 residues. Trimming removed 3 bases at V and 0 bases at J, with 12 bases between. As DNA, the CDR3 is TGTGCCAGCAGTTATTCGTCCTCCGGCTCCTACGAGCAGTACTTC. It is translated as CASSYSSSGSYEQYF.

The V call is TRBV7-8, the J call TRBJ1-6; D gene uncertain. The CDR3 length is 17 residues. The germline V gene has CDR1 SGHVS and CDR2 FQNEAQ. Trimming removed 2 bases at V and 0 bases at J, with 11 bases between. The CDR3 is CASSLFSRSSYNSPLHF. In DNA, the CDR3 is TGTGCCAGCAGCTTATTCTCTCGTAGCTCCTATAATTCACCCCTCCACTTT.

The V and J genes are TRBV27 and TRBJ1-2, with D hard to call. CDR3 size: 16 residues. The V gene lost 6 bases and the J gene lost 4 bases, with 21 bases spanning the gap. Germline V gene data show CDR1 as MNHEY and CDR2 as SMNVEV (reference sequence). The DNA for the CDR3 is TGTGCCAGCAGCTCCTTACCCCCAGCGGACGGCTATGGCTACACCTTC. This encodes CASSSLPPADGYGYTF.